Listed here are 7 T cell receptor beta chains from one sample, sequenced in a study of shared clonotypes between healthy human individuals. The table came from immunoSEQ multiplex PCR; TCRdb's copy has only in-frame clones and leaves some out. The data contain 2 million to 2.5 million clones, around 95% of them singletons. The specimen was naive CD4+ T cells sorted from blood. Subset given: CD45RA+ positively selected. The source of these receptors is a man between 18 and 29 years old in good health.

The genes are TRBV7-2 and TRBJ1-2; D remains unclear. CDR3 length equals 15 residues. Trimming left V 1 base short and J 0 bases short, with 9 bases between. CDR1 is SGHTA and CDR2 is FQGNSA in the germline V gene. CDR3 amino acids: CASSLEGVANYGYTF. For the CDR3, the DNA is TGTGCCAGCAGCTTAGAAGGAGTAGCTAACTATGGCTACACCTTC.

The chain joins TRBV18 to TRBJ2-5; 7 bases align to TRBD1. The CDR3 sequence is 15 residues long. Germline CDR1 KGHSH, CDR2 LQKENI. V shed 2 bases, J shed 3 bases, and the junction held 6 bases outside the gene matches. The CDR3 loop is CASSPTQGVKETQYF. CDR3 sequence (DNA): TGTGCCAGCTCACCAACGCAGGGGGTTAAAGAGACCCAGTACTTC.

This sequence joins TRBV6-5 and TRBJ2-7; 7 nucleotides align to TRBD1. The V segment lost 4 bases and the J segment 3 bases; nucleotides outside the gene matches: 9. Germline CDR1 MNHEY, CDR2 SVGAGI. The CDR3 is 15 amino acids. The CDR3, as DNA: TGTGCCAGCAGTTCTTATACGGGACAGAACTACGAGCAGTACTTC. The encoded protein is CASSSYTGQNYEQYF.

The rearrangement joins TRBV6-4 to TRBJ2-2; 12 bases are shared with TRBD2. Germline CDR1 and CDR2: MRHNA and SNTAGT. Trimming cost V 4 bases and J 0 bases; bases outside gene matches: 6. The CDR3 loop spans 18 amino acids. CDR3 sequence (DNA): TGTGCCAGCAGTGTGTCTAGCGGGGGGGCCGCGAACACCGGGGAGCTGTTTTTT. Translation: CASSVSSGGAANTGELFF.

Of note for this clone: This sample includes further DNA sequences coding for the same CDR3. This chain joins TRBV9 and TRBJ2-2; TRBD1 or TRBD2 may be the D gene (5 bases each). Trimming removed 0 bases at V and 3 bases at J, with 6 bases between. CDR3 length: 14 residues. Germline assignment: CDR1 SGDLS and CDR2 YYNGEE. The CDR3 here is CASSVVGDTGELFF. Here the CDR3 DNA reads TGTGCCAGCAGCGTAGTGGGGGACACCGGGGAGCTGTTTTTT.

V gene TRBV7-2 combines with J gene TRBJ1-5; D not resolved. Germline CDR1 and CDR2: SGHTA and FQGNSA. The CDR3 is 13 residues long. V was trimmed by 7 bases and J by 10 bases, leaving 17 bases between them. CDR3: CASTPGRSLPQHF. Here the CDR3 DNA reads TGTGCCAGCACCCCCGGCAGGTCCCTACCCCAGCATTTT.

The chain has TRBV10-3 and TRBJ2-2, with 8 nucleotides matching TRBD2. The CDR3 is 16 amino acids. V was clipped by 5 bases and J by 1 base; unmatched bases: 6. Germline V gene data show CDR1 as ENHRY and CDR2 as SYGVKD. This CDR3 reads CAISQAGAGNTGELFF. Here the CDR3 DNA reads TGTGCCATCAGTCAAGCGGGGGCCGGGAACACCGGGGAGCTGTTTTTT.